Following are 19 T cell receptor beta chains from one sample sequenced in a study of radiotherapy plus CTLA-4 blockade in lung cancer. Sequencing was performed with immunoSEQ multiplex PCR; in TCRdb, only in-frame clones are kept and a portion is missing. Here the sample spans about 84,000 clones, 60% to 80% being singletons. The sequences come from peripheral blood, collected from a patient treated with radiotherapy plus ipilimumab. Every receptor here comes from a human donor with non-small cell lung cancer that progressed on radiotherapy plus ipilimumab.

Of note for this clone: Other DNA sequences from this sample encode an identical CDR3 as well. The chain uses TRBV18 and TRBJ2-1, with 7 bases matching TRBD1. Trimming at V came to 4 bases and at J to 4 bases, leaving 7 bases not matched to a gene. CDR3 length: 15 residues. CDR1 and CDR2 (germline): KGHSH, LQKENI. The CDR3 region is CASSRGVDRYNEQFF. CDR3 nucleotides: TGTGCCAGCTCACGAGGGGTGGACAGGTACAATGAGCAGTTCTTC.

CDR3 DNA: TGTGCCAGTAGACGGGGTCTTGAAGCTTTCTTT. It specifies CASRRGLEAFF. The rearrangement uses TRBV19 and TRBJ1-1; D gene unclear. Trimming stripped 6 bases from V and 7 bases from J, with 9 bases between. Germline CDR1 LNHDA, CDR2 SQIVND (reference sequence). The CDR3 length is 11 residues.

This clone turned up a few times. The chain uses TRBV9 and TRBJ2-5; 8 positions agree with TRBD1. CDR1 and CDR2 from the germline V gene are SGDLS and YYNGEE. The CDR3 runs to 16 residues. V dropped 7 bases and J dropped 1; count of bases not matched to a gene: 12. The CDR3 sequence is CASSGGLGQVQETQYF. In DNA form, the CDR3 reads TGTGCCAGCTCTGGGGGATTGGGACAGGTCCAAGAGACCCAGTACTTC.

The chain carries TRBV9 and TRBJ1-1, with D unresolved. This CDR3 is 14 amino acids long. The V gene lost 3 bases and the J gene lost 2 bases, with 11 bases spanning the gap. Looked up from germline, CDR1 is SGDLS and CDR2 is YYNGEE. CDR3 bases: TGTGCCAGCAGCGCCCAGACTGATAACACTGAAGCTTTCTTT. The encoded protein is CASSAQTDNTEAFF.

The V gene is TRBV6-1, the J gene TRBJ2-2; 7 bases agree with TRBD1. Germline values: CDR1 MNHNS, CDR2 SASEGT. V gave up 5 bases and J gave up 4 bases; unmatched junction bases: 7. The CDR3 spans 15 residues. The CDR3 reads CASSLYRQGTGELFF. The CDR3 nucleotides are TGTGCCAGCAGTTTATACCGACAGGGCACCGGGGAGCTGTTTTTT.

This chain links TRBV5-1 with TRBJ2-1; D uncertain. The V and J ends lost 7 bases and 7 bases respectively, with 12 bases between them. Germline-derived CDR1 and CDR2 are SGHRS and YFSETQ. The CDR3 extends over 12 amino acids. The CDR3, as DNA: TGCGCCAGCCGAGGATCGGGTAATGAGCAGTTCTTC. Translation: CASRGSGNEQFF.

This chain links TRBV29-1 with TRBJ1-2, with D perhaps matching TRBD1 (5 bases). The germline V gene has CDR1 SQVTM and CDR2 ANQGSEA. V shed 3 bases and J shed 6 bases, with 20 bases lying between them. The CDR3 is 15 amino acids. CDR3 nucleotide sequence: TGCAGCGTTGACGGTTTGGCAGGGTTTTCGGATGGCTACACCTTC. This translates into CSVDGLAGFSDGYTF.

The table lists this clone with a count of one. For the CDR3, the DNA is TGTGCCAGCGGAGGGTCGCGGGCTGGTTATGGCTACACCTTC. It codes for CASGGSRAGYGYTF. The chain links TRBV10-3 to TRBJ1-2; D remains unclear. With 10 bases removed from V and 5 bases from J, the gap between germline ends came to 20 bases. This CDR3 contains 14 residues. Germline V gene lookup returns CDR1 ENHRY and CDR2 SYGVKD.

The chain joins TRBV15 to TRBJ2-1; 9 bases map to TRBD2. CDR1 and CDR2 (germline): LNHNV, YYDKDF (reference sequence). V trimming: 1 base; J trimming: 9 bases; junction bases outside the gene matches: 4. The CDR3 spans 14 residues. CDR3 nucleotide sequence: TGTGCCACCAGCAGAGGGGGACTAGCATTTGAGCAGTTCTTC. Protein: CATSRGGLAFEQFF.

The chain combines TRBV5-6 with TRBJ1-2; 10 positions agree with TRBD1. This CDR3 spans 16 amino acids. V dropped 3 bases and J dropped 6; count of bases not matched to a gene: 11. Germline CDR1 reads SGHDT; CDR2 reads YYEEEE. The CDR3 protein is CASSWAGTGANNGYTF. CDR3 DNA sequence: TGTGCCAGCAGCTGGGCAGGGACAGGGGCGAACAATGGCTACACCTTC.

J is TRBJ1-5 and V is TRBV2; no firm D call. V lost 3 bases to trimming and J lost 6 bases, with 6 bases between them. Germline CDR1 is SNHLY and CDR2 is FYNNEI. This CDR3 has 12 residues. Here the CDR3 reads CASSDSGQPQHF. The CDR3 coding sequence is TGTGCCAGCAGTGATTCGGGTCAGCCCCAGCATTTT.

The J gene is TRBJ1-3, the V gene TRBV18; D gene ambiguous. Germline V gene sequence: CDR1 KGHSH, CDR2 LQKENI. The CDR3 loop spans 14 amino acids. The V and J ends lost 3 bases and 0 bases respectively, with 6 bases between them. The CDR3 region is CASSPEVSGNTIYF. DNA for the CDR3: TGTGCCAGCTCACCCGAGGTCTCTGGAAACACCATATATTTT.

This chain joins TRBV27 and TRBJ1-2, with a tentative D call TRBD1 (6 bases). The CDR3 is 17 amino acids. Trimming shortened V by 0 bases and J by 6 bases, and 20 bases separated the two germline ends. Germline loops: CDR1 MNHEY, CDR2 SMNVEV (reference sequence). CDR3 in amino acids: CASSLSPLDSRNHGYTF. The CDR3 nucleotides read TGTGCCAGCAGTTTATCCCCACTGGACAGCCGAAACCATGGCTACACCTTC.

The chain carries TRBV10-2 and TRBJ2-7; 10 nucleotides match TRBD1. In germline, CDR1 is WSHSY, CDR2 SAAADI. With V trimmed by 3 bases and J by 3 bases, 5 bases remained unmatched. The length of the CDR3 is 15 residues. Here the CDR3 DNA reads TGCGCCAGCAGTGAACGGACAGGGGGTTACTACGAGCAGTACTTC. This encodes CASSERTGGYYEQYF.

The rearrangement joins TRBV5-4 to TRBJ2-7, with a possible D match to TRBD2 (5 bases). Germline values: CDR1 SGHNT, CDR2 YYREEE (reference sequence). V was clipped by 0 bases and J by 3 bases, with 25 bases between them. This CDR3 region has 19 residues. The CDR3 loop is CASSLGAEAKRSTYYEQYF. As DNA, the CDR3 is TGTGCCAGCAGCTTGGGAGCGGAAGCTAAAAGATCAACCTACTACGAGCAGTACTTC.

This clone was recorded a few times. The J gene is TRBJ2-1, the V gene TRBV6-4; 9 bases are a match to TRBD2. This CDR3 has 14 amino acids. Germline V CDR1 and CDR2: MRHNA, SNTAGT. The ends lost 2 bases at V and 7 bases at J; junction bases unmatched: 3. The CDR3 loop is CASSDGTSTNEQFF. The CDR3 DNA is TGTGCCAGCAGTGACGGGACTAGCACGAATGAGCAGTTCTTC.

The chain employs TRBV7-9 and TRBJ1-1; D uncertain. The CDR3 runs to 13 residues. Trimming stripped 2 bases from V and 3 bases from J, with 7 bases between. Germline lookup yields CDR1 SEHNR and CDR2 FQNEAQ (reference sequence). The CDR3 nucleotides read TGTGCCAGCAGCTTACGTGCATACACTGAAGCTTTCTTT. It yields the protein CASSLRAYTEAFF.

The chain combines TRBV9 with TRBJ2-3, with unresolved D. CDR1 and CDR2 from the germline V gene are SGDLS and YYNGEE. The CDR3 covers 17 residues. V lost 0 bases and J lost 2, with 16 bases in between. As DNA, the CDR3 is TGTGCCAGCAGCGTAGAGGCTGGCAGTCTCCCCACAGATACGCAGTATTTT. Translation gives CASSVEAGSLPTDTQYF.

The gene calls are TRBV20-1 and TRBJ2-1; 8 nucleotides match TRBD2. The CDR3 length is 10 residues. The V gene end was trimmed by 6 bases and the J gene end by 13 bases; junction bases not matched to a gene: 5. CDR1 and CDR2 (germline): DFQATT, SNEGSKA (reference sequence). The chain's CDR3 is CSAGREAQFF. The DNA of the CDR3 is TGCAGTGCCGGGCGGGAGGCCCAGTTCTTC.